These T cell receptor beta chains were read from a single sample in a study of OX40 agonist ivuxolimab in advanced cancers. Using immunoSEQ multiplex PCR, the repertoire was profiled, and TCRdb retains in-frame clones only, with some absent. Of 100,000 or so clones listed, 90% to 96% were seen once; the top ten hold 2%. This specimen consisted of CD4+ or CD8+ T cells sorted from blood, obtained in a trial of the OX40 agonist ivuxolimab. The receptors were sampled from an adult with an advanced solid tumor such as melanoma, head and neck, liver or kidney cancer. The CDR3 runs from the conserved cysteine through the conserved F or W. Each record gives: V gene, J gene, CDR3 length, clone size, D gene, CDR3 protein, CDR3 DNA. D genes are given only for firm matches. A row's size may be missing; if present it is once, few, many or a size class.

TRBV7-6,TRBJ1-6,14,NA,NA,CASSPGQKGSPLHF,TGTGCCAGCTCACCTGGGCAGAAAGGTTCACCCCTCCACTTT
TRBV7-6,TRBJ2-7,15,NA,NA,CASSLEEGGAYEQYF,TGTGCCAGCAGCTTAGAGGAGGGGGGGGCCTACGAGCAGTACTTC
TRBV19,TRBJ2-1,15,NA,NA,CASSELAMDGNEQFF,TGTGCCAGTAGTGAGCTCGCAATGGATGGGAATGAGCAGTTCTTC
TRBV18,TRBJ1-2,13,once,TRBD1,CASSQQGAPGYTF,TGTGCCAGCTCGCAACAGGGGGCGCCTGGCTACACCTTC
TRBV7-9,TRBJ2-7,16,NA,TRBD2,CASSDARSGSLYEQYF,TGTGCCAGCAGCGACGCGCGGAGCGGGAGTCTCTACGAGCAGTACTTC
TRBV9,TRBJ2-7,16,NA,TRBD2,CASSAEIAGYGGEQYF,TGTGCCAGCAGCGCAGAAATAGCGGGGTACGGCGGCGAGCAGTACTTC
TRBV28,TRBJ2-3,17,NA,NA,CASSFSRVYPSTDTQYF,TGTGCCAGCAGTTTTTCGCGGGTTTACCCTAGCACAGATACGCAGTATTTT
TRBV7-9,TRBJ1-1,13,NA,NA,CASSLEPTDEAFF,TGTGCCAGCAGCTTAGAGCCGACGGATGAAGCTTTCTTT
TRBV27,TRBJ2-7,12,NA,NA,CASSFLGSEQYF,TGTGCCAGCAGTTTTCTGGGGTCCGAGCAGTACTTC
TRBV28,TRBJ2-7,11,NA,NA,CASSISYEQYF,TGTGCCAGCAGCATAAGCTACGAGCAGTACTTC
TRBV25-1,TRBJ1-1,13,NA,NA,CASSVGLNTEAFF,TGTGCCAGCAGTGTGGGGTTGAACACTGAAGCTTTCTTT
TRBV19,TRBJ2-6,15,NA,NA,CASRSEPAGANVLTF,TGTGCCAGTAGGAGCGAACCGGCTGGGGCCAACGTCCTGACTTTC